There are many counts of the clone carrying this TCR beta chain. Its specificity is unknown. It was RNA transcripts that yielded the amplified TCR beta CDR3 regions. TCR CDR3 underwent first-round RT-PCR with the HTBI primer set. TCRdb fed the multiplex PCR reads into MiXCR, producing one record per CDR3 protein. The table includes 610,000 or so distinct CDR3 sequences, around 45% detected once. Hyperthyroidism was newly diagnosed in patients aged 18 to 65 (duration under 2 months). Diagnoses were established using clinical symptoms, serum thyroxine and TRAb, thyroid ultrasound and orbital computed tomography. In germline, CDR1 is SEHNR, CDR2 FQNEAQ (reference sequence). There are 15 residues in the CDR3. V lost 1 base and J 3 bases, leaving 12 bases between the germline ends. This sample stems from a study of T cells in Graves' hyperthyroidism and ophthalmopathy. Overall study results and limits: Blood also carried most thyroid clonotypes expanded above 0.001.

The clonotype originates from a young woman with Graves' hyperthyroidism. The chain uses TRBV7-9 and TRBJ1-2; D unclear. The sequenced sample was peripheral blood or thyroid tissue (not recorded which). The CDR3 sequence: CASSLVRAPDYGYTF. The DNA for the CDR3 is TGTGCCAGCAGCTTAGTCCGGGCGCCGGACTATGGCTACACCTTC.